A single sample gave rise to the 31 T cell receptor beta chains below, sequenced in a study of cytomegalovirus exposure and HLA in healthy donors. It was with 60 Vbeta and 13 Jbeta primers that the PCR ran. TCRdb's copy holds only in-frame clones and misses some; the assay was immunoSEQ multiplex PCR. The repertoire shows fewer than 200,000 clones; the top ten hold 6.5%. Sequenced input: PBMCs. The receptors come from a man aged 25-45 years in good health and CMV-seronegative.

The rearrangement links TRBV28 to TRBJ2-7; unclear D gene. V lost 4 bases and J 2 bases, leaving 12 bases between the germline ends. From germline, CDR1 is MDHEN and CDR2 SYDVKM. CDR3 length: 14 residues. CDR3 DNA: TGTGCCAGCAGTTCCCTTCTTAATCCCTACGAGCAGTACTTC. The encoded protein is CASSSLLNPYEQYF.

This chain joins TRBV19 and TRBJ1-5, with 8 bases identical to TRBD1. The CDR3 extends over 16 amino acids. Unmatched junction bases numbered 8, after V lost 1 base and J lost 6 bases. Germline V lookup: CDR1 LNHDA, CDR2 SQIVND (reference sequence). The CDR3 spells CASSIVNRGISQPQHF. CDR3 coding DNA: TGTGCCAGTAGTATAGTTAACAGGGGGATCAGTCAGCCCCAGCATTTT.

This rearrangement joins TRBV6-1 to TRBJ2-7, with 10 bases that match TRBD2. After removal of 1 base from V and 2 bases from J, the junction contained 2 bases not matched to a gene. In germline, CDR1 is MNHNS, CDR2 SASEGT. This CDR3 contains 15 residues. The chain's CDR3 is CASSEESGGAYEQYF. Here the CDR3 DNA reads TGTGCCAGCAGTGAAGAGAGCGGGGGGGCCTACGAGCAGTACTTC.

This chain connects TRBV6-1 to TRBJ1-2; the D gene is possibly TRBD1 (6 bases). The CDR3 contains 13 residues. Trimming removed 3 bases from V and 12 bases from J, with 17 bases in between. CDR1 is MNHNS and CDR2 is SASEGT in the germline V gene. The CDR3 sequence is CASSDQGSSLNTF. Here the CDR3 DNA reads TGTGCCAGCAGTGATCAGGGGTCTAGTTTGAACACCTTC.

The CDR3 reads CASSQDGTSGNYEQYF. CDR3 DNA: TGTGCCAGCAGCCAAGACGGGACTAGCGGAAACTACGAGCAGTACTTC. The chain couples TRBV4-2 to TRBJ2-7, with 11 bases fitting TRBD2. Germline assignment: CDR1 LGHNA and CDR2 YNFKEQ. The CDR3 sequence is 16 residues long. The V and J ends lost 0 bases and 3 bases, in that order; junction bases with no gene match: 4.

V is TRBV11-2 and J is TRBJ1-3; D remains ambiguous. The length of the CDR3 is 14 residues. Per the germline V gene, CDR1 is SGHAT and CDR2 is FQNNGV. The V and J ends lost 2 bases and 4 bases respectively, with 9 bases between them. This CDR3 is CASSLSFSGNTIYF. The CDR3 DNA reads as TGTGCCAGCAGCTTAAGCTTTTCGGGAAACACCATATATTTT.

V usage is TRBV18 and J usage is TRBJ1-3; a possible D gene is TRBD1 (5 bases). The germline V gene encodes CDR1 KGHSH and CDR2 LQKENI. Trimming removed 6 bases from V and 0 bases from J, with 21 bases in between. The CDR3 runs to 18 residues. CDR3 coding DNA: TGTGCCAGCTCGGTACAGGAACACACCTTTAGCTCTGGAAACACCATATATTTT. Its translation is CASSVQEHTFSSGNTIYF.

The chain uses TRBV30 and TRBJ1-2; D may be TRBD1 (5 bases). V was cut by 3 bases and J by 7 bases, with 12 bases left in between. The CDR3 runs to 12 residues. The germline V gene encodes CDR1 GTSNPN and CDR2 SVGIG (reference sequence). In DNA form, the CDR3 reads TGTGCCTGGAGGGACCAGGGTTCTGGCTACACCTTC. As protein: CAWRDQGSGYTF.

The DNA of the CDR3 is TGTGCCAGCAGCCGAACTAGCGGGGCATACAATGAGCAGTTCTTC. As protein: CASSRTSGAYNEQFF. This chain connects TRBV6-5 to TRBJ2-1; 10 positions match TRBD2. The CDR3 runs to 15 residues. CDR1 and CDR2 from the germline V gene are MNHEY and SVGAGI. The V gene end was trimmed by 6 bases and the J gene end by 4 bases; junction bases not matched to a gene: 6.

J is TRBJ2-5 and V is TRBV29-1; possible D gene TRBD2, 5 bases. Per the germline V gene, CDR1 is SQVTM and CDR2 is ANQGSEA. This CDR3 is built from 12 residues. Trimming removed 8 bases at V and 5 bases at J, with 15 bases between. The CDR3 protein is CSLRSPGETQYF. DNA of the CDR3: TGCAGCCTCCGCTCTCCGGGGGAGACCCAGTACTTC.

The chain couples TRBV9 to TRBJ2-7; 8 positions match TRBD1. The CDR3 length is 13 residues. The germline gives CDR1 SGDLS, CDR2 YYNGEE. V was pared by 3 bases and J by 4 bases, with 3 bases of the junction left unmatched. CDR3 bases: TGTGCCAGCAGCGGGGACAGGCCTTACGAGCAGTACTTC. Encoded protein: CASSGDRPYEQYF. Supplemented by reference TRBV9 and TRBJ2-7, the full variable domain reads DSGVTQTPKHLITATGQRVTLRCSPRSGDLSVYWYQQSLDQGLQFLIQYYNGEERAKGNILERFSAQQFPDLHSELNLSSLELGDSALYFCASSGDRPYEQYFGPGTRLTVT.

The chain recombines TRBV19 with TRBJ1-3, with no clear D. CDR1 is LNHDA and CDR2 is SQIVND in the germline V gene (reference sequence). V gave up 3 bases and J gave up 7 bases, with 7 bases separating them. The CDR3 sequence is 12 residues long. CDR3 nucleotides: TGTGCCAGTAGTATCCCGGGTAACACCATATATTTT. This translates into CASSIPGNTIYF.

The CDR3 sequence: CASSQSAGLAGGETQYF. The DNA for the CDR3 is TGCGCCAGCAGCCAGTCCGCCGGACTAGCGGGGGGAGAGACCCAGTACTTC. The gene calls are TRBV4-3 and TRBJ2-5, with 14 nucleotides matching TRBD2. The CDR3 has 17 residues. Germline CDR1 LGHNA, CDR2 YSLEER. Unmatched junction bases numbered 7, after V lost 3 bases and J lost 4 bases.

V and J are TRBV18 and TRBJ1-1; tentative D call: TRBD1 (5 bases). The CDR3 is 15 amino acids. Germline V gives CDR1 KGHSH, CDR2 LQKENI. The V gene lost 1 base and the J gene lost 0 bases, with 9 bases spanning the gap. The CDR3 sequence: CASSPRGEMNTEAFF. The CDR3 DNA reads TGTGCCAGCTCACCACGGGGGGAGATGAACACTGAAGCTTTCTTT.

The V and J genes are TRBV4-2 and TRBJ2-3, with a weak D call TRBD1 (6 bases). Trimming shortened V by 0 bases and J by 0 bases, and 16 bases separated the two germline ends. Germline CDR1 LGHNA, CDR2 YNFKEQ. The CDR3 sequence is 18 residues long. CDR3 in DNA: TGTGCCAGCAGCCAAGATCCCGGAACAGGGCTGAGCACAGATACGCAGTATTTT. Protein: CASSQDPGTGLSTDTQYF.

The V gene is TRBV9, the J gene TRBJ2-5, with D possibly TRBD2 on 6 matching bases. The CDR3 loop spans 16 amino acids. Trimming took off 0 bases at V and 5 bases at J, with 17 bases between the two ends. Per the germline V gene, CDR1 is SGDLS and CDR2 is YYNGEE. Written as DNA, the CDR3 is TGTGCCAGCAGCGTAGGTAGTTCGGGGGTCCCGGAGACCCAGTACTTC. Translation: CASSVGSSGVPETQYF. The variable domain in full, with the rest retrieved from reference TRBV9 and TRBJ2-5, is DSGVTQTPKHLITATGQRVTLRCSPRSGDLSVYWYQQSLDQGLQFLIQYYNGEERAKGNILERFSAQQFPDLHSELNLSSLELGDSALYFCASSVGSSGVPETQYFGPGTRLLVL.

The CDR3 loop is CANLGRGDTGELFF. The CDR3, as DNA: TGCGCCAACCTGGGGAGGGGGGATACCGGGGAGCTGTTTTTT. The chain links TRBV10-2 to TRBJ2-2, with a possible D match to TRBD2 (7 bases). Looked up from germline, CDR1 is WSHSY and CDR2 is SAAADI. The CDR3 consists of 14 residues. Trimming removed 10 bases from V and 5 bases from J, with 17 bases in between.

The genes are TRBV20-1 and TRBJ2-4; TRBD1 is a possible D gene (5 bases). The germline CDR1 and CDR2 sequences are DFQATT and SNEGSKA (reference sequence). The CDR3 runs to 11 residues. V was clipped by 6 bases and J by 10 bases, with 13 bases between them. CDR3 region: CSATPREIQYF. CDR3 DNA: TGCAGTGCCACACCCAGGGAAATTCAGTACTTC.

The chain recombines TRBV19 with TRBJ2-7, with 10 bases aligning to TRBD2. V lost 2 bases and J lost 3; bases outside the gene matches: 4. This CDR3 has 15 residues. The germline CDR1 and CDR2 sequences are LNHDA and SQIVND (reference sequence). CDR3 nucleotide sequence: TGTGCCAGTAGTATACCTAGCGGGAGTCACTACGAGCAGTACTTC. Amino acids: CASSIPSGSHYEQYF.

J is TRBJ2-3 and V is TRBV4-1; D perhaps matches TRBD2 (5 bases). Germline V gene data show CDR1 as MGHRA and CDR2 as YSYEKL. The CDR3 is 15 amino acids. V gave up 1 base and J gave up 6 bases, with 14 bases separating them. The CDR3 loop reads CASSQALASRDTQYF. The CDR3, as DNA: TGCGCCAGCAGCCAAGCTCTAGCTTCAAGGGATACGCAGTATTTT.

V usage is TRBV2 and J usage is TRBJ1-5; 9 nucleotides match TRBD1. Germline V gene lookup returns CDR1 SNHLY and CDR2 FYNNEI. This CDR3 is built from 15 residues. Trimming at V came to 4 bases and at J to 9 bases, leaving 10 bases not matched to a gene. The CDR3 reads CASSAGTGNHRPQHF. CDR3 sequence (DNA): TGTGCCAGCAGTGCGGGGACAGGGAATCATCGGCCCCAGCATTTT.

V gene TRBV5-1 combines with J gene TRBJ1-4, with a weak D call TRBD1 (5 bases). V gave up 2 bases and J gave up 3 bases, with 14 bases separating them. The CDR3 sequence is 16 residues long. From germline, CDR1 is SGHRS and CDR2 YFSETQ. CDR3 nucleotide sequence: TGCGCCAGCAGCTTTACAGGACCGAACTCTAATGAAAAACTGTTTTTT. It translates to CASSFTGPNSNEKLFF.

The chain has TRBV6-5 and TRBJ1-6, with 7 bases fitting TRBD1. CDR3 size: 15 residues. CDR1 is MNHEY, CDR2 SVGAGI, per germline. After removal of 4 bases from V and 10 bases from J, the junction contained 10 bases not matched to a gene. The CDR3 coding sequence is TGTGCCAGCAGTTTGGACAGGTCCTTAGGGTCACCCCTCCACTTT. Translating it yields CASSLDRSLGSPLHF.

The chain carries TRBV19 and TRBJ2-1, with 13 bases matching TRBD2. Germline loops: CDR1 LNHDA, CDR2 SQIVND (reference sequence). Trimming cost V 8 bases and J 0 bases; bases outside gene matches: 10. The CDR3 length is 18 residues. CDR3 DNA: TGTGCCAGTTATTCGGGACTAGCGGGGCCCCGCTCCTACAATGAGCAGTTCTTC. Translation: CASYSGLAGPRSYNEQFF.

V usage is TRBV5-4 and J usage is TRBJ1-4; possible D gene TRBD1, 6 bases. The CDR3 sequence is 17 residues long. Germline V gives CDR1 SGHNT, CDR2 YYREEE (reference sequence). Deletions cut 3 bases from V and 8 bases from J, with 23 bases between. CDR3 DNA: TGTGCCAGCAGCTCCGGGGGGGGCTCAGACCTGGGCGAAAAACTGTTTTTT. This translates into CASSSGGGSDLGEKLFF.

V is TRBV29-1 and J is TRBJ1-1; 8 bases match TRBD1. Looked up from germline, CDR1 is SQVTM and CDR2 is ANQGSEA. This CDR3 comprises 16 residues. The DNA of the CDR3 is TGCGGCATTAAGACAGGGGCAGGAATAAAGAACACTGAAGCTTTCTTT. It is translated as CGIKTGAGIKNTEAFF.

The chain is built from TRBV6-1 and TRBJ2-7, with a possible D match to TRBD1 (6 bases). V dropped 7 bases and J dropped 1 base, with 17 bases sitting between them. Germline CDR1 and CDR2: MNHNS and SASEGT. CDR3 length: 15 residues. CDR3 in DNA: TGTGCCAGCATTCCCCGAGGGGGTACATCCTACGAGCAGTACTTC. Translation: CASIPRGGTSYEQYF.

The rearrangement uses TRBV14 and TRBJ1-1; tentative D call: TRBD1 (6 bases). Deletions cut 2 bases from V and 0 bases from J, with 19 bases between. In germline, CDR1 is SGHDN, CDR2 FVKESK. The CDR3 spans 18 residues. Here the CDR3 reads CASSQTGGIPIMNTEAFF. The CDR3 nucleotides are TGTGCCAGCAGCCAAACGGGGGGCATTCCTATAATGAACACTGAAGCTTTCTTT.

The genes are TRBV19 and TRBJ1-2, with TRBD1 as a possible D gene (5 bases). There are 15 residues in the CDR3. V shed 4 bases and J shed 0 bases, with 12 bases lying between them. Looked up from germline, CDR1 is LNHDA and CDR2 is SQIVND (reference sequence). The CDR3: CASSNRQLTNYGYTF. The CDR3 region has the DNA TGTGCCAGTAGTAACCGACAGCTTACTAACTATGGCTACACCTTC.

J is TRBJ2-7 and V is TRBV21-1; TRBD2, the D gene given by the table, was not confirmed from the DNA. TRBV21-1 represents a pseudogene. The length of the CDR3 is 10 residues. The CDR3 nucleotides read TGTGCCAGCAGCAATCTAGCGGGAGAATTC. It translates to CASSNLAGEF.

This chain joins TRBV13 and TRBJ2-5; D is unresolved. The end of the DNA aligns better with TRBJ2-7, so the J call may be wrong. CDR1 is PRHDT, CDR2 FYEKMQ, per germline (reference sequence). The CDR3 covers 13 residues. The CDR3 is CASSLEGAYEQYF. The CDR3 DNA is TGTGCCAGCAGCTTAGAAGGAGCCTACGAGCAGTACTTC.